A single sample gave rise to the 25 T cell receptor beta chains below, sequenced in a study of blood T cell repertoires in COVID-19. Some clones are missing from TCRdb's copy, which holds only in-frame ones; the method was immunoSEQ multiplex PCR. Found here are a few hundred thousand clones, around 90% of them singletons; the top ten hold more than 8.5%. Sequencing was carried out using PBMCs or T cells enriched from blood (not recorded which). Receptor source: a woman aged 18-29 years who had recovered from COVID-19.

The rearrangement joins TRBV18 to TRBJ2-1; 10 bases map to TRBD2. The CDR3 consists of 15 residues. The germline CDR1 and CDR2 sequences are KGHSH and LQKENI. The J segment lost 4 bases and the V segment lost 3 bases, leaving 3 bases of the junction unmatched. CDR3 in amino acids: CASSPTSGNYNEQFF. Here the CDR3 DNA reads TGTGCCAGCTCACCCACTAGCGGGAATTACAATGAGCAGTTCTTC.

V usage is TRBV11-3 and J usage is TRBJ1-1; no reliable D call. CDR3 length: 14 amino acids. Trimming took 4 bases from V and 4 from J, leaving 13 bases between them. Germline assignment: CDR1 SGHNT and CDR2 YENEEA. As DNA, the CDR3 is TGTGCCAGCAGCTCTCCGGGAGACGGCACTGAAGCTTTCTTT. This codes for CASSSPGDGTEAFF.

This chain connects TRBV5-5 to TRBJ1-2; possibly TRBD1 for D (6 bases). The CDR3 is 14 amino acids. The V end was cut by 4 bases, the J end by 8 bases, with 18 bases between. CDR1 SGHKS and CDR2 YYEKEE come from the germline V gene (reference sequence). In nucleotides, the CDR3 is TGTGCCAGCAGCCCCGGCGGCAACCAGGGGGGCTACACCTTC. As protein: CASSPGGNQGGYTF.

V usage is TRBV7-3 and J usage is TRBJ1-2; D ambiguous. CDR1 is SGHTA and CDR2 is FQGTGA in the germline V gene. CDR3 length: 14 residues. The V end was cut by 4 bases, the J end by 2 bases, with 11 bases between. This CDR3 is CASSSRPGNYGYTF. DNA of the CDR3: TGTGCCAGCAGCTCCCGTCCGGGGAACTATGGCTACACCTTC. Using reference TRBV7-3 and TRBJ1-2 for the parts outside the CDR3, the full variable domain is GAGVSQTPSNKVTEKGKYVELRCDPISGHTALYWYRQSLGQGPEFLIYFQGTGAADDSGLPNDRFFAVRPEGSVSTLKIQRTERGDSAVYLCASSSRPGNYGYTFGSGTRLTVV.

The CDR3 sequence: CASSGDRVSQPQHF. The CDR3 DNA is TGTGCCAGTAGTGGAGACAGGGTCTCTCAGCCCCAGCATTTT. The genes are TRBV19 and TRBJ1-5; 7 positions agree with TRBD1. Germline CDR1 reads LNHDA; CDR2 reads SQIVND (reference sequence). The CDR3 contains 14 residues. J gave up 6 bases and V 5 bases, and 7 bases lay outside the gene matches.

V is TRBV29-1 and J is TRBJ1-5; D uncertain. Trimming removed 4 bases at V and 5 bases at J, with 12 bases between. The CDR3 contains 13 residues. Germline V lookup: CDR1 SQVTM, CDR2 ANQGSEA. This CDR3 reads CSVGMGRDQPQHF. DNA of the CDR3: TGCAGCGTTGGGATGGGTCGGGATCAGCCCCAGCATTTT.

V is TRBV11-2 and J is TRBJ2-7; tentatively, D is TRBD2 (5 bases). CDR1 is SGHAT, CDR2 FQNNGV, per germline. Trimming left V 3 bases short and J 5 bases short, with 14 bases between. The CDR3 extends over 14 amino acids. The CDR3 loop is CASSLSGVAHEQYF. CDR3 in DNA: TGTGCCAGCAGCTTGTCCGGGGTGGCCCACGAGCAGTACTTC.

The V gene is TRBV28, the J gene TRBJ1-2; the D is unclear. With 5 bases removed from V and 6 bases from J, the gap between germline ends came to 7 bases. This CDR3 comprises 11 residues. Germline V gives CDR1 MDHEN, CDR2 SYDVKM. For the CDR3, the DNA is TGTGCCAGCAGTGGAGGGAATGGCTACACCTTC. Protein: CASSGGNGYTF.

The chain couples TRBV6-2 or TRBV6-3 to TRBJ1-5; no clear D gene. Between the trimmed V and J ends, which lost 6 bases and 0 bases, there was a span of 6 bases. The CDR3 is made up of 13 amino acids. Germline CDR1 is MNHEY and CDR2 is SVGEGT. In nucleotides, the CDR3 is TGTGCCAGCAGCGTCAATAGCAATCAGCCCCAGCATTTT. This sequence encodes CASSVNSNQPQHF.

V is TRBV2 and J is TRBJ2-3; no clear D gene. Germline CDR1 SNHLY, CDR2 FYNNEI. The CDR3 totals 12 residues. The V end lost 4 bases, the J end lost 4 bases, and 6 bases lay between the germline ends. DNA of the CDR3: TGTGCCAGCAGTGGGCTTTCAGATACGCAGTATTTT. Encoded protein: CASSGLSDTQYF.

The chain links TRBV11-3 to TRBJ1-1; D may be TRBD1 (5 bases). Germline CDR1 is SGHNT and CDR2 is YENEEA. The CDR3 totals 15 residues. The V end lost 1 base, the J end lost 1 base, and 10 bases lay between the germline ends. CDR3 bases: TGTGCCAGCAGCTTAGGGGGGGGATCGAACACTGAAGCTTTCTTT. Its protein is CASSLGGGSNTEAFF.

The V and J genes are TRBV2 and TRBJ1-1; no clear D. Trimming took 7 bases from V and 1 from J, leaving 10 bases between them. Germline CDR1 reads SNHLY; CDR2 reads FYNNEI. The CDR3 is made up of 13 amino acids. The CDR3 sequence: CASITEANTEAFF. DNA of the CDR3: TGTGCCAGCATTACCGAGGCGAACACTGAAGCTTTCTTT.

The rearrangement links TRBV19 to TRBJ1-4; TRBD1 matches at 8 bases. The CDR3 totals 14 residues. Losses at the gene ends were 7 bases for V and 6 bases for J; bases not matched to a gene: 7. Germline V gives CDR1 LNHDA, CDR2 SQIVND (reference sequence). The CDR3 bases are TGTGCCAGTAAAGACAGGGGAACGGATGAAAAACTGTTTTTT. Translated, it gives CASKDRGTDEKLFF.

The sample holds a few counts of this clone. This chain links TRBV7-3 with TRBJ1-2, with 10 bases that match TRBD1. This CDR3 has 15 amino acids. Germline CDR1 reads SGHTA; CDR2 reads FQGTGA. V lost 5 bases and J lost 6; bases outside the gene matches: 9. CDR3 sequence reads: CASSPNGGQGNGYTF. CDR3 nucleotides: TGTGCCAGCAGCCCAAACGGGGGACAGGGGAATGGCTACACCTTC.

A note on this clone: At one of its ends the junction is not consistent with the germline gene, which may arise from a read error. The chain joins TRBV6-5 to TRBJ1-5; the match to TRBD1 covers 7 bases. Germline V gene lookup returns CDR1 MNHEY and CDR2 SVGAGI. The CDR3 loop spans 14 amino acids. CDR3 in amino acids: CASSNSEGAQPQHF. The DNA of the CDR3 is TGTGCCAGCAGTAACTCGGAGGGGGCTCAGCCCCAGCATTTT.

The chain combines TRBV3-1 (or the pseudogene TRBV3-2) with TRBJ2-1, with D possibly matching TRBD1 (5 bases). V was trimmed by 11 bases and J by 0 bases, leaving 14 bases between them. Germline V gives CDR1 LGHDT, CDR2 YNNKEL (reference sequence). This CDR3 is built from 14 residues. The CDR3 protein is CAPPKDSSYNEQFF. The CDR3 bases are TGTGCCCCTCCCAAAGACAGCTCCTACAATGAGCAGTTCTTC.

The chain uses TRBV19 and TRBJ1-3; possibly TRBD1 for D (6 bases). Germline lookup yields CDR1 LNHDA and CDR2 SQIVND (reference sequence). This CDR3 has 13 residues. Trimming took 4 bases from V and 4 from J, leaving 8 bases between them. The CDR3 DNA sequence: TGTGCCAGTAGTACAGGGGCCGGAAACACCATATATTTT. Its translation is CASSTGAGNTIYF.

The rearrangement links TRBV14 to TRBJ2-5, with 8 bases aligning to TRBD2. CDR1 is SGHDN, CDR2 FVKESK, per germline. Germline trimming cut 3 bases from V and 5 bases from J; bases unmatched to any gene: 17. The CDR3 spans 18 residues. The CDR3 coding sequence is TGTGCCAGCAGCCATTGGTCGAGGGCGGGAGGAGGCGGCGAGACCCAGTACTTC. It codes for CASSHWSRAGGGGETQYF.

In its sample, this clone was seen a few times. This rearrangement joins TRBV2 to TRBJ1-1; 9 bases are a match to TRBD1. Germline V gene data show CDR1 as SNHLY and CDR2 as FYNNEI. The junction had 4 bases not matched to a gene; V was cut back by 7 bases and J by 1 base. CDR3 length: 14 residues. CDR3 sequence (DNA): TGTGCCAGCAAGTGGACAGGGGCGAACACTGAAGCTTTCTTT. Its protein product is CASKWTGANTEAFF.

This clone was recorded once. This chain connects TRBV27 to TRBJ1-4; 11 bases line up with TRBD1. V was clipped by 4 bases and J by 5 bases; unmatched bases: 0. Germline V gene lookup returns CDR1 MNHEY and CDR2 SMNVEV (reference sequence). The CDR3 has 14 amino acids. The CDR3 DNA reads TGTGCCAGCAGTTGGACAGGGGGCAATGAAAAACTGTTTTTT. This translates into CASSWTGGNEKLFF.

The chain joins TRBV7-2 to TRBJ2-7, with a weak D call TRBD2 (6 bases). The germline CDR1 and CDR2 sequences are SGHTA and FQGNSA. The CDR3 contains 17 residues. V was clipped by 5 bases and J by 0 bases, with 20 bases between them. CDR3 nucleotide sequence: TGTGCCAGCAGCCTTAGGGCGGGGCGGGCGAACTCCTACGAGCAGTACTTC. Translation gives CASSLRAGRANSYEQYF. The entire variable domain, with the rest obtained from reference TRBV7-2 and TRBJ2-7, is as follows: GAGVSQSPSNKVTEKGKDVELRCDPISGHTALYWYRQSLGQGLEFLIYFQGNSAPDKSGLPSDRFSAERTGGSVSTLTIQRTQQEDSAVYLCASSLRAGRANSYEQYFGPGTRLTVT.

The genes are TRBV7-8 and TRBJ1-5; 9 bases fit TRBD1. Germline CDR1 and CDR2: SGHVS and FQNEAQ. CDR3 length: 15 residues. Losses at the gene ends were 5 bases for V and 6 bases for J; bases not matched to a gene: 8. The CDR3 loop is CASSTSRQGGQPQHF. The CDR3, as DNA: TGTGCCAGCAGCACATCGCGACAGGGGGGTCAGCCCCAGCATTTT. Full variable domain (outside the CDR3, taken from reference TRBV7-8 and TRBJ1-5): GAGVSQSPRYKVAKRGQDVALRCDPISGHVSLFWYQQALGQGPEFLTYFQNEAQLDKSGLPSDRFFAERPEGSVSTLKIQRTQQEDSAVYLCASSTSRQGGQPQHFGDGTRLSIL.

The rearrangement links TRBV7-2 to TRBJ2-3, with 10 bases identical to TRBD2. There are 16 residues in the CDR3. The germline V gene has CDR1 SGHTA and CDR2 FQGNSA. After removal of 5 bases from V and 5 bases from J, the junction contained 10 bases not matched to a gene. CDR3 nucleotide sequence: TGTGCCAGCAGCCCCACGGGACTAGCGATACAAGATACGCAGTATTTT. Encoded protein: CASSPTGLAIQDTQYF.

The V call is TRBV27, the J call TRBJ1-4; 9 bases agree with TRBD1. From germline, CDR1 is MNHEY and CDR2 SMNVEV (reference sequence). This CDR3 spans 15 amino acids. V dropped 6 bases and J dropped 4; count of bases not matched to a gene: 6. The chain's CDR3 is CASRYTGGLNEKLFF. The CDR3 DNA is TGTGCCAGCAGGTACACAGGGGGCCTTAATGAAAAACTGTTTTTT.

The chain couples TRBV28 to TRBJ1-4, with D possibly matching TRBD1 (5 bases). The V gene's germline CDR1 is MDHEN and CDR2 SYDVKM. Trimming cost V 6 bases and J 2 bases, with 16 bases left between them. CDR3 size: 16 residues. The CDR3 sequence: CASSQPPGHTNEKLFF. The CDR3 bases are TGTGCCAGCAGCCAGCCTCCCGGACATACTAATGAAAAACTGTTTTTT.